These 21 T cell receptor beta chains were all obtained from the same sample, sequenced in a study of OX40 agonist ivuxolimab in advanced cancers. The data were produced by immunoSEQ multiplex PCR, yet TCRdb's version contains in-frame clones alone and is incomplete. The sample holds tens of thousands of clones; about 91% are singletons and the top ten take approximately 7%. The material was CD4+ or CD8+ T cells sorted from blood, obtained in a trial of the OX40 agonist ivuxolimab. The receptor source for this set is an adult with an advanced solid tumor such as melanoma, head and neck, liver or kidney cancer.

The V call is TRBV27, the J call TRBJ2-3; 11 bases map to TRBD2. Germline CDR1 is MNHEY and CDR2 is SMNVEV (reference sequence). This CDR3 is built from 16 residues. The V segment lost 5 bases and the J segment 3 bases; nucleotides outside the gene matches: 7. The CDR3 here is CASSPTSGSSTDTQYF. The DNA for the CDR3 is TGTGCCAGCAGTCCAACTAGCGGGAGTTCGACAGATACGCAGTATTTT.

This rearrangement joins TRBV30 to TRBJ2-5, with a possible D match to TRBD2 (6 bases). Trimming took 0 bases from V and 5 from J, leaving 13 bases between them. CDR3 size: 14 residues. In germline, CDR1 is GTSNPN, CDR2 SVGIG (reference sequence). The CDR3 sequence is CAWSVGGSGETQYF. The CDR3 nucleotides are TGTGCCTGGAGTGTCGGGGGAAGTGGGGAGACCCAGTACTTC.

The rearrangement links TRBV30 to TRBJ1-5; 7 positions agree with TRBD1. The CDR3 is 14 residues long. Looked up from germline, CDR1 is GTSNPN and CDR2 is SVGIG (reference sequence). J gave up 6 bases and V 2 bases, and 7 bases lay outside the gene matches. The CDR3 DNA reads as TGTGCCTGGAGTCGGGCGACAGGGTTTCAGCCCCAGCATTTT. This sequence encodes CAWSRATGFQPQHF.

This clone was observed a single time. The rearrangement links TRBV10-3 to TRBJ1-2; TRBD1 matches 9 bases. Germline-derived CDR1 and CDR2 are ENHRY and SYGVKD. J lost 8 bases, V lost 3 bases, and 13 bases had no gene match. The CDR3 totals 16 residues. CDR3 sequence (DNA): TGTGCCATCAGTGACCCCGGGACAGGGAGGATGGAAGGCTACACCTTC. This sequence encodes CAISDPGTGRMEGYTF.

The chain links TRBV30 to TRBJ1-5; D is undetermined. The CDR3 is made up of 13 amino acids. The germline V gene has CDR1 GTSNPN and CDR2 SVGIG (reference sequence). The ends were cut back, 2 bases at V and 6 bases at J, with 11 bases in the middle. In DNA form, the CDR3 reads TGTGCCTGGAGTACCGGGAAGAGTCAGCCCCAGCATTTT. Translating gives CAWSTGKSQPQHF.

The chain uses TRBV6-5 and TRBJ1-2, with TRBD1 as a possible D gene (6 bases). The CDR3 runs 13 residues. Trimming took 5 bases from V and 2 from J, leaving 9 bases between them. Germline values: CDR1 MNHEY, CDR2 SVGAGI. CDR3 nucleotide sequence: TGTGCCAGCAGTGGGACATGGAACTATGGCTACACCTTC. Encoded protein: CASSGTWNYGYTF.

V is TRBV5-8 and J is TRBJ2-7, with 10 bases that match TRBD1. The CDR3 has 15 amino acids. Unmatched junction bases numbered 10, after V lost 4 bases and J lost 6 bases. Germline V CDR1 and CDR2: SGHTS, YDEGEE. CDR3 loop: CASSPGQGTPLEQYF. CDR3 sequence (DNA): TGTGCCAGCAGCCCGGGACAGGGGACCCCCCTCGAGCAGTACTTC.

The rearrangement links TRBV25-1 to TRBJ2-1; TRBD2 might be the D (6 bases). Trimming removed 1 base at V and 4 bases at J, with 11 bases between. Germline loops: CDR1 MGHDK, CDR2 SYGVNS. The CDR3 sequence is 15 residues long. The DNA of the CDR3 is TGTGCCAGCAGTGAATCTGACGGGGGTTACAATGAGCAGTTCTTC. This translates into CASSESDGGYNEQFF. The whole variable domain, remainder taken from reference TRBV25-1 and TRBJ2-1, is EADIYQTPRYLVIGTGKKITLECSQTMGHDKMYWYQQDPGMELHLIHYSYGVNSTEKGDLSSESTVSRIRTEHFPLTLESARPSHTSQYLCASSESDGGYNEQFFGPGTRLTVL.

The rearrangement uses TRBV14 and TRBJ2-1, with 9 bases that match TRBD2. The germline V gene has CDR1 SGHDN and CDR2 FVKESK. Trimming cost V 0 bases and J 7 bases; bases outside gene matches: 10. The CDR3 runs to 17 residues. Written as DNA, the CDR3 is TGTGCCAGCAGCCAAGATCAGGTCGGCGGGAGGGAGAATGAGCAGTTCTTC. It encodes CASSQDQVGGRENEQFF.

J is TRBJ2-7 and V is TRBV5-4; the match to TRBD2 covers 7 bases. The CDR3 is made up of 14 amino acids. The V gene's germline CDR1 is SGHNT and CDR2 YYREEE (reference sequence). The V and J ends lost 0 bases and 3 bases, in that order; junction bases with no gene match: 3. This CDR3 is CASSLDPGGYEQYF. CDR3 in DNA: TGTGCCAGCAGCTTGGATCCGGGAGGCTACGAGCAGTACTTC.

The chain recombines TRBV29-1 with TRBJ2-3; 10 bases are shared with TRBD1. The germline V gene encodes CDR1 SQVTM and CDR2 ANQGSEA. The CDR3 covers 12 residues. The V segment lost 7 bases and the J segment 7 bases; nucleotides outside the gene matches: 5. The CDR3 region has the DNA TGCAGCGCCAGGGACAGGGGAAATACGCAGTATTTT. Protein: CSARDRGNTQYF.

The V call is TRBV30, the J call TRBJ2-1, with TRBD2 matching 13 bases. Germline V gene data show CDR1 as GTSNPN and CDR2 as SVGIG (reference sequence). V trimming: 4 bases; J trimming: 5 bases; junction bases outside the gene matches: 8. The CDR3 runs 16 residues. The CDR3 loop reads CAWIGATSGRDNEQFF. The CDR3 bases are TGTGCCTGGATTGGGGCCACTAGCGGGAGGGACAATGAGCAGTTCTTC.

The chain recombines TRBV10-1 with TRBJ2-2, with D hard to call. The V gene's germline CDR1 is WNHNN and CDR2 SYGVQD (reference sequence). The CDR3 totals 13 residues. V was cut by 5 bases and J by 6 bases, with 10 bases left in between. CDR3 in amino acids: CASSPSGPGELFF. CDR3 nucleotides: TGCGCCAGCAGTCCGTCGGGTCCCGGGGAGCTGTTTTTT.

The rearrangement links TRBV18 to TRBJ1-4, with a weak D call TRBD1 (5 bases). V lost 6 bases, J lost 0 bases, and 14 bases lay in between. The CDR3 is made up of 16 amino acids. Germline CDR1 is KGHSH and CDR2 is LQKENI. CDR3 DNA: TGTGCCAGCTCGCACCGGGGGTCCTCAACTAATGAAAAACTGTTTTTT. This codes for CASSHRGSSTNEKLFF.

In DNA, the CDR3 is TGCGCCAGCGAGGCTCTCAATGAGCAGTTCTTC. This codes for CASEALNEQFF. This chain joins TRBV10-2 and TRBJ2-1; no firm D call. The CDR3 has 11 amino acids. The germline V and J ends were trimmed by 8 bases and 6 bases, with 8 bases remaining between them. From germline, CDR1 is WSHSY and CDR2 SAAADI.

The V and J genes are TRBV14 and TRBJ2-5; D ambiguous. The CDR3 contains 13 residues. Trimming shortened V by 2 bases and J by 0 bases, and 4 bases separated the two germline ends. Germline CDR1 reads SGHDN; CDR2 reads FVKESK. CDR3 region: CASSQLHQETQYF. The CDR3 DNA reads as TGTGCCAGCAGCCAACTACACCAAGAGACCCAGTACTTC.

The J gene is TRBJ2-7, the V gene TRBV9, with D possibly matching TRBD2 (6 bases). The CDR3 has 15 residues. V gave up 0 bases and J gave up 4 bases, with 14 bases separating them. From germline, CDR1 is SGDLS and CDR2 YYNGEE. CDR3 in DNA: TGTGCCAGCAGCGTAGGGGGGGAACGGTTTTACGAGCAGTACTTC. Translation gives CASSVGGERFYEQYF.

This sequence joins TRBV10-1 and TRBJ2-5, with a tentative D call TRBD2 (5 bases). This CDR3 is built from 14 residues. Germline loops: CDR1 WNHNN, CDR2 SYGVQD (reference sequence). V gave up 2 bases and J gave up 5 bases, with 12 bases separating them. The chain's CDR3 is CASSEGSVGETQYF. In nucleotides, the CDR3 is TGCGCCAGCAGTGAGGGGAGCGTGGGGGAGACCCAGTACTTC.

The V and J genes are TRBV30 and TRBJ1-5; D is possibly TRBD1 (6 bases). Deletions cut 2 bases from V and 2 bases from J, with 7 bases between. The germline V gene encodes CDR1 GTSNPN and CDR2 SVGIG (reference sequence). The CDR3 has 13 amino acids. CDR3 residues: CAWSRTGNQPQHF. In DNA form, the CDR3 reads TGTGCCTGGAGTAGGACAGGCAATCAGCCCCAGCATTTT. Together with reference TRBV30 and TRBJ1-5, the CDR3 gives the full variable domain: SQTIHQWPATLVQPVGSPLSLECTVEGTSNPNLYWYRQAAGRGLQLLFYSVGIGQISSEVPQNLSASRPQDRQFILSSKKLLLSDSGFYLCAWSRTGNQPQHFGDGTRLSIL.

This clone has only one observation. The chain links TRBV2 to TRBJ2-2; no clear D gene. The germline V gene has CDR1 SNHLY and CDR2 FYNNEI. The V end lost 7 bases, the J end lost 3 bases, and 6 bases lay between the germline ends. CDR3 length equals 12 residues. CDR3 in amino acids: CASKGYTGELFF. In DNA form, the CDR3 reads TGTGCCAGCAAGGGTTACACCGGGGAGCTGTTTTTT.

The V call is TRBV2, the J call TRBJ1-1; D gene ambiguous. V lost 1 base and J 2 bases, leaving 14 bases between the germline ends. Germline CDR1 is SNHLY and CDR2 is FYNNEI. The CDR3 runs to 16 residues. This CDR3 is CASSEGAGRGNTEAFF. In DNA form, the CDR3 reads TGTGCCAGCAGTGAAGGGGCAGGCCGGGGAAACACTGAAGCTTTCTTT.